What follows describes a single T cell receptor beta chain. This sample was taken from a study of control samples from healthy donors and cancer patients. Sequenced by immunoSEQ multiplex PCR; TCRdb stores in-frame clones only, minus some. In the table there are 90,000 to 110,000 clones, 90% of which are singletons. The ends were cut back, 0 bases at V and 4 bases at J, with 10 bases in the middle. CDR1 LGHDT and CDR2 YNNKEL come from the germline V gene (reference sequence). The CDR3 contains 15 residues. This chain uses TRBV3-1 (or the pseudogene TRBV3-2) with TRBJ1-3, with D unclear. The clonotype originates from a human donor in good health. The donor label of this sample is uncertain. The specimen was blood. The CDR3 DNA reads TGTGCCAGCAGCCAAGATGCTGGTACCGGAAACACCATATATTTT. It is translated as CASSQDAGTGNTIYF.